These 5 T cell receptor beta chains share one sample of origin, sequenced in a study of OX40 agonist ivuxolimab in advanced cancers. Data came from immunoSEQ multiplex PCR; TCRdb stores just in-frame clones and leaves some out. Found here are tens of thousands of clones, about three quarters of them singletons; the top ten hold around 15%. Material: CD4+ or CD8+ T cells sorted from blood, obtained in a trial of the OX40 agonist ivuxolimab. The receptor set was obtained from an adult with an advanced solid tumor such as melanoma, head and neck, liver or kidney cancer.

The chain combines TRBV5-1 with TRBJ2-7, with 8 bases identical to TRBD1. Trimming took 1 base from V and 5 from J; bases not matched to a gene: 5. CDR1 SGHRS and CDR2 YFSETQ come from the germline V gene. This CDR3 is 14 amino acids long. CDR3 DNA sequence: TGCGCCAGCAGCTTGAGGACAGGGACCCACGAGCAGTACTTC. It is translated as CASSLRTGTHEQYF.

This clone has just a few counts. The chain links TRBV7-2 to TRBJ2-3; a possible D gene is TRBD2 (5 bases). V dropped 5 bases and J dropped 1 base, with 10 bases sitting between them. Per the germline V gene, CDR1 is SGHTA and CDR2 is FQGNSA. This CDR3 has 14 residues. DNA of the CDR3: TGTGCCAGCAGCGAGAGAGCGGGCACAGATACGCAGTATTTT. It translates to CASSERAGTDTQYF.

The V gene is TRBV19, the J gene TRBJ1-1; D gene unclear. Deletions cut 3 bases from V and 5 bases from J, with 13 bases between. This CDR3 contains 14 residues. The V gene's germline CDR1 is LNHDA and CDR2 SQIVND (reference sequence). CDR3 in DNA: TGTGCCAGTAGTATCCGTGCAGGCACAACTGAAGCTTTCTTT. Translation: CASSIRAGTTEAFF.

J is TRBJ1-5 and V is TRBV6-6; TRBD1 is a possible D gene (6 bases). V lost 4 bases to trimming and J lost 3 bases, with 10 bases between them. CDR1 is MNHNY, CDR2 SVGAGI, per germline (reference sequence). This CDR3 has 14 amino acids. CDR3 DNA: TGTGCCAGCAGTTTAGGGGGGAACAATCAGCCCCAGCATTTT. Residues: CASSLGGNNQPQHF.

The chain carries TRBV29-1 and TRBJ1-2; TRBD1 is a possible D gene (6 bases). V lost 7 bases and J lost 2, with 11 bases in between. Germline-derived CDR1 and CDR2 are SQVTM and ANQGSEA. The CDR3 loop spans 12 amino acids. The CDR3 loop reads CSASGQNYGYTF. The CDR3 nucleotides read TGCAGCGCATCCGGACAGAACTATGGCTACACCTTC.